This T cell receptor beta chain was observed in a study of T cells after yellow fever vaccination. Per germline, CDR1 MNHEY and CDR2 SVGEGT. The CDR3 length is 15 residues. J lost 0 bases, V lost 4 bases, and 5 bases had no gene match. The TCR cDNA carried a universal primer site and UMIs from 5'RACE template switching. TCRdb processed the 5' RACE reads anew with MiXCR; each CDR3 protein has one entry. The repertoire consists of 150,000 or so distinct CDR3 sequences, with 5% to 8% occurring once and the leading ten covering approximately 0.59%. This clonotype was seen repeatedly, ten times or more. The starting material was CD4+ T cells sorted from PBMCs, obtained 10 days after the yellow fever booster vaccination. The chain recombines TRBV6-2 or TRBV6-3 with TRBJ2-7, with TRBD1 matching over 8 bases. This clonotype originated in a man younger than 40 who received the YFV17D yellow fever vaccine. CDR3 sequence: CASSSPGTGSYEQYF. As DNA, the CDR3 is TGTGCCAGCAGTTCCCCGGGGACAGGCTCCTACGAGCAGTACTTC.